This T cell receptor beta chain was recorded in a study of T cell repertoires in cytomegalovirus infection. Overall study results and limits: In two of eight donors, the top clonotype was HLA-C-restricted CMV-specific.

The V and J ends lost 1 base and 8 bases respectively, with 11 bases between them. The length of the CDR3 is 12 residues. CDR1 is DFQATT and CDR2 is SNEGSKA in the germline V gene (reference sequence). Using its own MiXCR run on the reads, TCRdb lists one record per CDR3 protein. The sample includes about 200,000 distinct CDR3 sequences, 9.5% of them seen just once. This clonotype appeared a few times. Its specificity is unknown. The sequence came from a human donor in good health (CMV status not recorded). Some clones in this sample may be carry-over from other donors' samples. The specimen sequenced was PBMCs. The chain has TRBV20-1 and TRBJ1-2; D is possibly TRBD1 (6 bases). CDR3 in amino acids: CSARVGARGYTF. CDR3 coding DNA: TGCAGTGCTAGAGTGGGGGCGCGAGGCTACACCTTC.